Presented here are 21 T cell receptor beta chains from one specimen sequenced in a study of Tregs in tolerant kidney transplant recipients. Only in-frame clones appear in the TCRdb table, and some are missing; sequencing was by immunoSEQ multiplex PCR. The ten top clones account for about 4%, within a sample of 25,000 or so clones. Recipients received nonmyeloablative bone marrow transplants from related graft donors, with transient mixed chimerism. The sequencing here drew on CD4+ T cells from blood (PBMCs), taken 6 months after the transplant. Receptors were obtained from a human patient who received a combined kidney and bone marrow transplant. Some T cells may be provided by the graft donor.

The CDR3 spells CASSSYRDRGTGELFF. CDR3 bases read: TGTGCCAGCAGCTCGTACCGGGACAGGGGCACCGGGGAG. V gene TRBV7-6 combines with J gene TRBJ2-2, with TRBD1 identical over 10 bases. The read finishes 3 residues shy of the CDR3 end, and the germline J gene is used to complete it. There are 16 residues in the CDR3. The J segment lost 4 bases and the V segment lost 4 bases, leaving 6 bases of the junction unmatched. Germline V CDR1 and CDR2: SGHVS, FNYEAQ.

For this clone: The read halts 3 residues ahead of the CDR3 end, with the missing end drawn from the germline J gene. The chain employs TRBV2 and TRBJ1-2, with TRBD1 as a possible D gene (6 bases). Germline assignment: CDR1 SNHLY and CDR2 FYNNEI. The V gene lost 2 bases and the J gene lost 4 bases, with 11 bases spanning the gap. This CDR3 spans 14 amino acids. The CDR3 loop is CASSETGFVYGYTF. Incomplete CDR3 DNA: TGTGCCAGCAGTGAAACAGGGTTTGTCTATGGC.

Concerning this clone: The read stops 3 residues short of the end of the CDR3; the missing end is completed from the germline J gene. This chain links TRBV18 with TRBJ2-7; TRBD1 agrees at 7 bases. The germline V gene has CDR1 KGHSH and CDR2 LQKENI. V trimming: 3 bases; J trimming: 1 base; junction bases outside the gene matches: 3. The CDR3 covers 14 residues. CDR3 region: CASSPTGISYEQYF. Partial CDR3 DNA: TGTGCCAGCTCACCGACAGGGATTTCCTACGAG.

Regarding this clone: The CDR3 end lies 3 residues beyond the end of the read and is filled in from the germline J gene. The V call is TRBV12-3 or TRBV12-4, the J call TRBJ1-2, with D unclear. The CDR3 loop spans 12 amino acids. V was cut by 4 bases and J by 4 bases, with 7 bases left in between. The sequenced CDR3 bases are TGTGCCAGCAGTTGGGCGATCTATGGC. Translated, it gives CASSWAIYG. The complete CDR3 sequence is CASSWAIYGYTF.

A note on this clone: Sequencing ends 3 residues short of the CDR3 end; the germline J gene provides the rest. The rearrangement links TRBV19 to TRBJ1-1; 8 nucleotides agree with TRBD1. The CDR3 extends over 15 amino acids. Per the germline V gene, CDR1 is LNHDA and CDR2 is SQIVND (reference sequence). J lost 0 bases, V lost 6 bases, and 6 bases had no gene match. This CDR3 is CASRDRARMNTEAFF. The CDR3 bases that were read are TGTGCCAGTAGGGACAGGGCTCGTATGAACACTGAA.

Remarks on this clone: The sequenced fragment ends 3 residues before the CDR3 boundary, so the rest is inferred from the germline J gene. V is TRBV5-4 and J is TRBJ2-1, with D possibly matching TRBD1 (5 bases). Trimming left V 0 bases short and J 7 bases short, with 8 bases between. The CDR3 has 13 residues. Per germline, CDR1 SGHNT and CDR2 YYREEE (reference sequence). CDR3 loop: CASSLEQVNEQFF. The covered CDR3 bases are TGTGCCAGCAGCTTGGAACAGGTGAATGAG.

Of note for this clone: The read comes to an end 3 residues before the CDR3 does, leaving the germline J gene to fill in the end. The chain employs TRBV7-9 and TRBJ2-7; TRBD2 might be the D (6 bases). This CDR3 comprises 14 residues. Trimming took off 5 bases at V and 2 bases at J, with 13 bases between the two ends. The V gene's germline CDR1 is SEHNR and CDR2 FQNEAQ (reference sequence). CDR3 sequence: CASSASGVPYEQYF. The DNA read from the CDR3 is TGTGCCAGCAGCGCCTCGGGGGTACCCTACGAG.

In regard to this clone: The read ends 3 residues before the CDR3 terminus; that terminus is restored from the germline J gene. The chain joins TRBV12-5 to TRBJ2-7; TRBD1 is a possible D gene (7 bases). Germline V CDR1 and CDR2: LGHNT, FRNRAP. CDR3 length equals 15 residues. Trimming removed 6 bases at V and 3 bases at J, with 18 bases between. The CDR3 protein is CASGPWTGGVYEQYF. The CDR3 DNA, read in part, is TGTGCTAGTGGCCCCTGGACAGGAGGGGTCTACGAG.

Details on this clone: Read sequence stops 3 residues before the CDR3 end, and the germline J gene provides the missing end. This chain connects TRBV5-6 to TRBJ2-3; 9 nucleotides match TRBD2. Germline V lookup: CDR1 SGHDT, CDR2 YYEEEE. The CDR3 totals 13 residues. Germline trimming cut 3 bases from V and 7 bases from J; bases unmatched to any gene: 3. CDR3 DNA (partial): TGTGCCAGCAGCTATACTAGCGGGCATACG. Encoded protein: CASSYTSGHT. In full, the CDR3 is CASSYTSGHTQYF.

About this clone itself: Read coverage stops 3 residues before the CDR3 terminus; the germline J gene supplies the remainder. The rearrangement links TRBV20-1 to TRBJ2-3; 7 bases are shared with TRBD1. The CDR3 contains 13 residues. Germline V lookup: CDR1 DFQATT, CDR2 SNEGSKA (reference sequence). The CDR3 loop reads CSAWEVGTAAQYF. CDR3 bases read: TGCAGTGCTTGGGAAGTGGGGACAGCTGCG.

A word on this clone: The sequenced fragment ends 3 residues before the CDR3 boundary, so the rest is inferred from the germline J gene. The V and J genes are TRBV28 and TRBJ1-5; TRBD1 is a possible D gene (5 bases). From germline, CDR1 is MDHEN and CDR2 SYDVKM. CDR3 size: 16 residues. V lost 3 bases to trimming and J lost 2 bases, with 14 bases between them. CDR3 DNA, as far as it was read: TGTGCCAGCAGTTTCCCCAGGGAGGGTGGCAATCAGCCC. This sequence encodes CASSFPREGGNQP. The entire CDR3 sequence reads CASSFPREGGNQPQHF. Filled out from reference TRBV28 and TRBJ1-5, the complete variable domain reads DVKVTQSSRYLVKRTGEKVFLECVQDMDHENMFWYRQDPGLGLRLIYFSYDVKMKEKGDIPEGYSVSREKKERFSLILESASTNQTSMYLCASSFPREGGNQPQHFGDGTRLSIL.

For this clone: The CDR3 extends 3 residues past the end of the read, so its final part is completed from the germline J gene. The chain recombines TRBV7-2 with TRBJ2-1; D is unclear. CDR1 SGHTA and CDR2 FQGNSA come from the germline V gene. CDR3 size: 12 residues. Trimming left V 5 bases short and J 9 bases short, with 11 bases between. The CDR3 is CASSPYSSEQFF. The DNA read from the CDR3 is TGTGCCAGCAGCCCCTATAGTAGTGAG.

In terms of frequency, this clone is medium-sized. The DNA read from the CDR3 is TGTGCCAGCAGCACTACCGGGACTGCGCGCACAGATACG. Its protein product is CASSTTGTARTDT. The entire CDR3 protein reads CASSTTGTARTDTQYF. The V gene is TRBV6-2 or TRBV6-3, the J gene TRBJ2-3; TRBD2 might be the D (6 bases). The read finishes 3 residues shy of the CDR3 end, and the germline J gene is used to complete it. V lost 6 bases to trimming and J lost 1 base, with 17 bases between them. The CDR3 consists of 16 residues. Germline V gene sequence: CDR1 MNHEY, CDR2 SVGEGT.

Turning to this clone: The read finishes 3 residues shy of the CDR3 end, and the germline J gene is used to complete it. J is TRBJ1-6 and V is TRBV28; 10 nucleotides line up with TRBD1. The V gene's germline CDR1 is MDHEN and CDR2 SYDVKM. This CDR3 comprises 16 residues. CDR3 protein: CASSSPGQGPFLALHF. The part of the CDR3 DNA that was read is TGTGCCAGCAGTTCTCCGGGACAGGGGCCTTTTTTGGCC.

Note on this clone: The read finishes 3 residues shy of the CDR3 end, and the germline J gene is used to complete it. The chain uses TRBV7-9 and TRBJ1-2; 7 bases line up with TRBD1. The CDR3 consists of 13 residues. Germline assignment: CDR1 SEHNR and CDR2 FQNEAQ (reference sequence). The part of the CDR3 DNA that was read is TGTGCCAGCAGCACAGACAGGGCCAGGGGC. Translated: CASSTDRARG. The whole CDR3 reads CASSTDRARGYTF.

As concerns this clone: The read terminates 3 residues before the CDR3 end, so the remaining end is supplied by the germline J gene. The rearrangement links TRBV18 to TRBJ1-1; TRBD1 agrees at 9 bases. Germline-derived CDR1 and CDR2 are KGHSH and LQKENI. The length of the CDR3 is 15 residues. Unmatched junction bases numbered 7, after V lost 3 bases and J lost 5 bases. The CDR3 sequence is CASSPRTGVETEAFF. CDR3 DNA (partial): TGTGCCAGCTCACCGCGGACAGGGGTGGAGACTGAA.

As for this clone: Read coverage stops 3 residues before the CDR3 terminus; the germline J gene supplies the remainder. This chain joins TRBV19 and TRBJ1-5; no firm D call. CDR3 length: 15 residues. V lost 2 bases, J lost 0 bases, and 8 bases lay in between. Germline loops: CDR1 LNHDA, CDR2 SQIVND (reference sequence). The part of the CDR3 DNA that was read is TGTGCCAGTAGTATAATCTTTTATAGCAATCAGCCC. This sequence encodes CASSIIFYSNQP. The entire CDR3 protein is CASSIIFYSNQPQHF. The complete variable domain, with remaining parts taken from reference TRBV19 and TRBJ1-5, reads DGGITQSPKYLFRKEGQNVTLSCEQNLNHDAMYWYRQDPGQGLRLIYYSQIVNDFQKGDIAEGYSVSREKKESFPLTVTSAQKNPTAFYLCASSIIFYSNQPQHFGDGTRLSIL.

On this clone itself: The missing CDR3 end, 3 residues past where the read stops, is filled in from the germline J gene. The V and J genes are TRBV12-3 or TRBV12-4 and TRBJ2-7; 7 nucleotides align to TRBD1. V shed 5 bases, J shed 2 bases, and the junction held 3 bases outside the gene matches. The CDR3 spans 13 residues. CDR3 residues: CASSPGQAYEQYF. Partial CDR3 DNA: TGTGCCAGCAGTCCAGGACAGGCCTACGAG.

About this clone: Coverage ceases 3 residues before the CDR3 finishes, and the germline J gene fills in the end. This chain uses TRBV7-2 with TRBJ2-1, with D possibly matching TRBD2 (6 bases). Between the trimmed V and J ends, which lost 6 bases and 4 bases, there was a span of 13 bases. Germline V CDR1 and CDR2: SGHTA, FQGNSA. The CDR3 is made up of 14 amino acids. The chain's CDR3 is CASSSGYSYNEQFF. The CDR3 DNA, read in part, is TGTGCCAGCAGTAGCGGCTATTCATACAATGAG. Using reference TRBV7-2 and TRBJ2-1 for the parts outside the CDR3, the full variable domain is GAGVSQSPSNKVTEKGKDVELRCDPISGHTALYWYRQSLGQGLEFLIYFQGNSAPDKSGLPSDRFSAERTGGSVSTLTIQRTQQEDSAVYLCASSSGYSYNEQFFGPGTRLTVL.

Turning to this clone: The read stops 3 residues short of the end of the CDR3; the missing end is completed from the germline J gene. The rearrangement uses TRBV5-1 and TRBJ2-7, with TRBD2 matching over 7 bases. V lost 4 bases to trimming and J lost 2 bases; unmatched junction nucleotides: 12. The CDR3 runs 16 residues. Looked up from germline, CDR1 is SGHRS and CDR2 is YFSETQ. CDR3 DNA (partial): TGCGCCAGCAGCCCTAAGTTAGCGGGTTCCACCTACGAG. Translating it yields CASSPKLAGSTYE. The full CDR3 protein reads CASSPKLAGSTYEQYF.

Notes on this clone: Read data end 3 residues before the CDR3 end; the end is taken from the germline J gene. The chain links TRBV19 to TRBJ1-2, with 8 bases matching TRBD1. The J segment lost 6 bases and the V segment lost 0 bases, leaving 6 bases of the junction unmatched. In germline, CDR1 is LNHDA, CDR2 SQIVND (reference sequence). The CDR3 runs 15 residues. The CDR3 is CASSIEGQGQHGYTF. CDR3 DNA (partial): TGTGCCAGTAGTATAGAAGGACAGGGCCAACATGGC.